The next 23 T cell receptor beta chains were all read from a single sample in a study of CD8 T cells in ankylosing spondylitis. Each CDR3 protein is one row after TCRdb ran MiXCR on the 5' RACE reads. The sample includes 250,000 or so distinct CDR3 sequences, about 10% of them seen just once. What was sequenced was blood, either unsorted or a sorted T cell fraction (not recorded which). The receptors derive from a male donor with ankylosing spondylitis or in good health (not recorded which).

This CDR3 reads CAWNKLGTSDTQYF. The CDR3 DNA sequence: TGTGCCTGGAACAAGCTCGGGACGTCAGATACGCAGTATTTT. The V and J genes are TRBV30 and TRBJ2-3; D might be TRBD1 or TRBD2, each matching 5 bases. This CDR3 is built from 14 residues. Trimming stripped 4 bases from V and 4 bases from J, with 15 bases between. Germline-derived CDR1 and CDR2 are GTSNPN and SVGIG (reference sequence). Supplemented by reference TRBV30 and TRBJ2-3, the full variable domain reads SQTIHQWPATLVQPVGSPLSLECTVEGTSNPNLYWYRQAAGRGLQLLFYSVGIGQISSEVPQNLSASRPQDRQFILSSKKLLLSDSGFYLCAWNKLGTSDTQYFGPGTRLTVL.

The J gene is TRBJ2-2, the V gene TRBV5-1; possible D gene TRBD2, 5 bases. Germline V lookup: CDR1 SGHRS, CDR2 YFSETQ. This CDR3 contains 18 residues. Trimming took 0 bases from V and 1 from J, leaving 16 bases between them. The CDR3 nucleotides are TGCGCCAGCAGCTTGGAAACGGGATTCTCTGGGAACACCGGGGAGCTGTTTTTT. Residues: CASSLETGFSGNTGELFF.

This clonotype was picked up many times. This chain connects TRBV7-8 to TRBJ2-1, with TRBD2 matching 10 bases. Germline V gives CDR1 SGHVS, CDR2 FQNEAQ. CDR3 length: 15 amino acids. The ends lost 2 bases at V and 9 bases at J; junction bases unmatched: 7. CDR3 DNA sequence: TGTGCCAGCAGCTTAAGGCTAGCGGGAGCGAGTGAGCAGTTCTTC. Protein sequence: CASSLRLAGASEQFF.

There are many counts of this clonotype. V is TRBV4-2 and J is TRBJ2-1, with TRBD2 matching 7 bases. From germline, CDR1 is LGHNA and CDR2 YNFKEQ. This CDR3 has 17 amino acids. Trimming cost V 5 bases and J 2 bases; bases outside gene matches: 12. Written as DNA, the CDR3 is TGTGCCAGCAGCAATGAACCGGGAGGTGGCCCCTACAATGAGCAGTTCTTC. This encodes CASSNEPGGGPYNEQFF.

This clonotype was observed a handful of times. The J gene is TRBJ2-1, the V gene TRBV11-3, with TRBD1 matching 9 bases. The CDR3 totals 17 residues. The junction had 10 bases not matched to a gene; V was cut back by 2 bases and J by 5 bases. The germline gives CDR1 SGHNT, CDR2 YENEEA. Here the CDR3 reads CASSLRSRQGGNNEQFF. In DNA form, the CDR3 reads TGTGCCAGCAGCTTAAGGTCCCGACAGGGGGGGAACAATGAGCAGTTCTTC. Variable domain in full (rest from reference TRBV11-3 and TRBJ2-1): EAGVVQSPRYKIIEKKQPVAFWCNPISGHNTLYWYLQNLGQGPELLIRYENEEAVDDSQLPKDRFSAERLKGVDSTLKIQPAELGDSAVYLCASSLRSRQGGNNEQFFGPGTRLTVL.

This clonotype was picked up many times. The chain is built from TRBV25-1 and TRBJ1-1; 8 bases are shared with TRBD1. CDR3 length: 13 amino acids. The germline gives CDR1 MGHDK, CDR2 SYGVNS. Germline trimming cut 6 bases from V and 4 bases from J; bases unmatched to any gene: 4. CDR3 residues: CASRDREVTEAFF. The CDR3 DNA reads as TGTGCCAGCAGGGACAGGGAGGTCACTGAAGCTTTCTTT.

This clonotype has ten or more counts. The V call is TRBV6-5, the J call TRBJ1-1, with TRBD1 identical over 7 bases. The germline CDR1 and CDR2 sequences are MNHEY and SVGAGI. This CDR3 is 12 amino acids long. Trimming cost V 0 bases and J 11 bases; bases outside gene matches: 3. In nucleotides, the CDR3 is TGTGCCAGCAGTTACTCGGGGACAGACGCTTTCTTT. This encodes CASSYSGTDAFF.

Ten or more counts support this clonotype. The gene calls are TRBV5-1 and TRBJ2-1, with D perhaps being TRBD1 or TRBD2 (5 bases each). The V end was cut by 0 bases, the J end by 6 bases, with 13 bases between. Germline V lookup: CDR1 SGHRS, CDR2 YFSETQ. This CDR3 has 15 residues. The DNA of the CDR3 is TGCGCCAGCAGCTTGGACGGGGCCGCTGTCAATGAGCAGTTCTTC. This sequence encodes CASSLDGAAVNEQFF.

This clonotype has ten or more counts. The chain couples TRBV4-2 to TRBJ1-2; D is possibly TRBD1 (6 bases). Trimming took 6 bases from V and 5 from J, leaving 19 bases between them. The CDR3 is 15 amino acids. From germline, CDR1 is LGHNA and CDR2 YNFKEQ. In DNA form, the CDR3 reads TGTGCCAGCAGTCGAACGGACAGCGAACAATATGGCTACACCTTC. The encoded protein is CASSRTDSEQYGYTF.

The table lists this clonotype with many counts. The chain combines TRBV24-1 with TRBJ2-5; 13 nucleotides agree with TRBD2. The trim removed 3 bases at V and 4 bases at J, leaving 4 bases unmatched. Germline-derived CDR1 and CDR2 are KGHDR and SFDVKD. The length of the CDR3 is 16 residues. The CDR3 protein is CATSDGGLAGVETQYF. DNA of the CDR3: TGTGCCACCAGTGATGGCGGACTAGCGGGAGTAGAGACCCAGTACTTC.

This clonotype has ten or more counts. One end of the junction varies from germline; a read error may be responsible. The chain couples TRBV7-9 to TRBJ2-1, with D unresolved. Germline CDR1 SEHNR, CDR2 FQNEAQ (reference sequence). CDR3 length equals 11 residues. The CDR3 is CASSLWDEQFF. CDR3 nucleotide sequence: TGCGCCAGCAGCCTTTGGGATGAGCAGTTCTTC.

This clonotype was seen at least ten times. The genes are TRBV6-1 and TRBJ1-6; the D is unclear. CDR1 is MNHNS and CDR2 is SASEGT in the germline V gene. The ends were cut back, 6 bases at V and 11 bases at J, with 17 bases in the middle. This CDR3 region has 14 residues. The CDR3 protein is CASRMGSISTPLHF. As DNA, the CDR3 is TGTGCCAGCAGAATGGGCAGCATAAGTACACCCCTCCACTTT.

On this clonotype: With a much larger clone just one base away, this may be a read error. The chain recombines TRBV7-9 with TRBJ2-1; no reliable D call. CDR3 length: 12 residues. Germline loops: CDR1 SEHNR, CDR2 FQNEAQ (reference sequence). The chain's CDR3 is CAGSYEYNEQFF. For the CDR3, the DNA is TGTGCCGGCAGCTACGAGTACAATGAGCAGTTCTTC.

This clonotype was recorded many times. CDR3 residues: CASSLRAAGDGTQYF. CDR3 nucleotides: TGCGCCAGCAGCTTGCGAGCAGCGGGAGACGGTACGCAGTATTTT. V and J are TRBV5-1 and TRBJ2-3, with 8 bases aligning to TRBD2. V was clipped by 1 base and J by 8 bases; unmatched bases: 9. Germline V CDR1 and CDR2: SGHRS, YFSETQ. The CDR3 loop spans 15 amino acids.

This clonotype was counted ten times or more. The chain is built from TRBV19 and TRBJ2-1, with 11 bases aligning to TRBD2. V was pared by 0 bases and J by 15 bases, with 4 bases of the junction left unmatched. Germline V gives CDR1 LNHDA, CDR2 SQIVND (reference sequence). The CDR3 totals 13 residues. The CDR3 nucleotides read TGTGCCAGTAGTATAGATCAGACTAGCGGGATGTTCTTC. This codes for CASSIDQTSGMFF.

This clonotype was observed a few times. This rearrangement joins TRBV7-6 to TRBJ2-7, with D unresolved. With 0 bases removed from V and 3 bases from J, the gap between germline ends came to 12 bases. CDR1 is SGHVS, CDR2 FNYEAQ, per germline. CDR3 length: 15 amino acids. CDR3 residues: CASSLAPGSIYEQYF. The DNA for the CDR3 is TGTGCCAGCAGCTTAGCCCCAGGCTCGATCTACGAGCAGTACTTC. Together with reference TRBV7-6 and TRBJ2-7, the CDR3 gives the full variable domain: GAGVSQSPRYKVTKRGQDVALRCDPISGHVSLYWYRQALGQGPEFLTYFNYEAQQDKSGLPNDRFSAERPEGSISTLTIQRTEQRDSAMYRCASSLAPGSIYEQYFGPGTRLTVT.

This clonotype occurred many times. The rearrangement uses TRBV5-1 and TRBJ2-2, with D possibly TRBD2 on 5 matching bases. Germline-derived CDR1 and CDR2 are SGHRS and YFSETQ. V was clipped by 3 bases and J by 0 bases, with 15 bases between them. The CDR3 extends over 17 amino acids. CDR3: CASSSGSWAANTGELFF. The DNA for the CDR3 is TGCGCCAGCAGCTCGGGGAGTTGGGCGGCGAACACCGGGGAGCTGTTTTTT. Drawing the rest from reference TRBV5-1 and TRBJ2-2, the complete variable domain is KAGVTQTPRYLIKTRGQQVTLSCSPISGHRSVSWYQQTPGQGLQFLFEYFSETQRNKGNFPGRFSGRQFSNSRSEMNVSTLELGDSALYLCASSSGSWAANTGELFFGEGSRLTVL.

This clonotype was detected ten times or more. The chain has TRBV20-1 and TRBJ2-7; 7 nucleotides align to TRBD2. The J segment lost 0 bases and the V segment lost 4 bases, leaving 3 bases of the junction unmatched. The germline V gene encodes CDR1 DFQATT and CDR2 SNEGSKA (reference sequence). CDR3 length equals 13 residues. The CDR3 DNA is TGCAGTGCTACTAGCGGAGTCTCCTACGAGCAGTACTTC. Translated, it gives CSATSGVSYEQYF.

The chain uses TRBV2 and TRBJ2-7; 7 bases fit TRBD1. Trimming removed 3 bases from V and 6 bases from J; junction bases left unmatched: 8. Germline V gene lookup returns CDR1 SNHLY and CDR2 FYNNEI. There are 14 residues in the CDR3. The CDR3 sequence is CASSDRDRGSEQYF. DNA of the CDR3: TGTGCCAGCAGTGACCGGGACAGAGGGTCCGAGCAGTACTTC.

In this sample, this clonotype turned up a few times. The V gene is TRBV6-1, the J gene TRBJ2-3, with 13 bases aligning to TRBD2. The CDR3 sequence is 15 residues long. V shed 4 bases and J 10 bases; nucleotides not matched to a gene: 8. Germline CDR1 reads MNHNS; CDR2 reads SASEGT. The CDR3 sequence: CASSATSGRAGAQYF. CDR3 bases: TGTGCCAGCAGTGCTACTAGCGGGAGGGCTGGTGCGCAGTATTTT.

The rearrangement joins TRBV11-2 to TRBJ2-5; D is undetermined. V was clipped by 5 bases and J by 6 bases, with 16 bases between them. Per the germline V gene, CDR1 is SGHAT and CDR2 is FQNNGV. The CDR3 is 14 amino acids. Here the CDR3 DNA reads TGTGCCAGCAGCCCGACCCCCTACACGAAGACCCAGTACTTC. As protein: CASSPTPYTKTQYF. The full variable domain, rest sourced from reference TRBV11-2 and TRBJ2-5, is EAGVAQSPRYKIIEKRQSVAFWCNPISGHATLYWYQQILGQGPKLLIQFQNNGVVDDSQLPKDRFSAERLKGVDSTLKIQPAKLEDSAVYLCASSPTPYTKTQYFGPGTRLLVL.

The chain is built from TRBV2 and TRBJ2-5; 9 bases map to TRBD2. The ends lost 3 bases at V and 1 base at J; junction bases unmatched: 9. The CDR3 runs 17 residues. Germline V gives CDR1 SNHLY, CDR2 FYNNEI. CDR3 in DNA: TGTGCCAGCAGTGATAAGTTGACTAGCGGATTCCAAGAGACCCAGTACTTC. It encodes CASSDKLTSGFQETQYF.

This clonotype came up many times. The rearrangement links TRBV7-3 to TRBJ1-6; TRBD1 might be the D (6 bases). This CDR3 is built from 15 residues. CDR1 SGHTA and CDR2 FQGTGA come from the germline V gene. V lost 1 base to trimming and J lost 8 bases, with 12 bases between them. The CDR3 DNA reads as TGTGCCAGCAGCTTAAATACGGCAGGGGATTCACCCCTCCACTTT. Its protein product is CASSLNTAGDSPLHF.